The rows below give T cell receptor beta chains drawn from one sample of a study of blood T cell repertoires in COVID-19. Using immunoSEQ multiplex PCR, the repertoire was profiled, and TCRdb retains in-frame clones only, with some absent. This table holds around 140,000 clones, 88% found once. Specimen: peripheral blood. These receptor sequences come from a man aged 65 to 85 with active COVID-19. CDR3s include the opening cysteine and the closing phenylalanine or tryptophan. D genes are given only for firm matches.

j_call,v_call,d_call,cdr3_aa
TRBJ2-2,TRBV5-1,TRBD2,CASSVLAGVDTGELFF
TRBJ2-3,TRBV20-1,-,CSASPLRSTDTQYF
TRBJ1-1,TRBV7-9,-,CASVLMNTEAFF
TRBJ1-4,TRBV19,-,CASSGSGGEKLFF
TRBJ1-1,TRBV6-2/TRBV6-3,TRBD1,CASSRRDRNTEAFF
TRBJ2-1,TRBV19,TRBD2,CASSTTFWTSGNNEQFF
TRBJ2-1,TRBV11-3,TRBD2,CASSRGSNEQFF
TRBJ2-7,TRBV24-1,-,CATSDTGTPYEQYF
TRBJ1-1,TRBV5-3,TRBD1,CARSTTGPGLNTEAFF
TRBJ1-2,TRBV18,TRBD1,CASSLQGWDGYTF
TRBJ1-1,TRBV5-5,-,CASSLAGGYEAFF
TRBJ2-5,TRBV5-1,TRBD2,CASSLSAGGGETQYF
TRBJ2-3,TRBV7-9,-,CASSFLRPPGDTQYF
TRBJ1-1,TRBV10-3,-,CAISEPYQTDRSSTEAFF
TRBJ1-1,TRBV5-1,-,CASSLLTTGNTEAFF
TRBJ1-5,TRBV19,-,CASSLTGSNQPQHF
TRBJ2-3,TRBV3-1/TRBV3-2,TRBD1,CASSQGVVDTQYF
TRBJ2-1,TRBV24-1,TRBD2,CATSLSGRGTASSYNEQFF
TRBJ1-1,TRBV5-4,-,CASSLDPFSWTEAFF
TRBJ2-1,TRBV28,-,CASSVNVGPPHNEQFF
TRBJ2-5,TRBV9,-,CASSVDSQYQETQYF
TRBJ2-7,TRBV29-1,-,CSVDQGLNEQYF
TRBJ2-5,TRBV18,TRBD1,CASSGTGETQYF
TRBJ1-1,TRBV4-3,TRBD1,CASSPGQGNTEAFF
TRBJ2-5,TRBV28,-,CATQFNREETQYF
TRBJ2-1,TRBV2,-,CASSDNPPGNEQFF
TRBJ1-2,TRBV19,TRBD1,CASNSVRDRAVVGYTF
TRBJ2-7,TRBV19,-,CASSPNVESYEQYF
TRBJ2-3,TRBV9,TRBD2,CASSVVSRGSTDTQYF
TRBJ2-2,TRBV24-1,TRBD2,CATSDDGLAGETGELFF
TRBJ2-3,TRBV20-1,TRBD2,CSASQLAGRGDTQYF
TRBJ2-3,TRBV4-1,-,CASSHPLSRDRSTDTQYF
TRBJ2-2,TRBV30,-,CAWTRGTGELFF
TRBJ1-6,TRBV25-1,-,CASSEALGAYNSPLHF
TRBJ2-7,TRBV9,-,CASSVDASYGEQYF
TRBJ2-5,TRBV5-6,TRBD2,CASSFGYRLADFQETQYF
TRBJ2-1,TRBV29-1,-,CSVVPASEEQFF
TRBJ2-1,TRBV28,-,CASSLAGIPYNEQFF
TRBJ1-1,TRBV28,TRBD1,CASLNNRGRAFF
TRBJ2-7,TRBV5-1,TRBD1,CASSIGQAYEQYF
TRBJ2-7,TRBV5-6,TRBD2,CASSFIAGPYEQYF
TRBJ2-3,TRBV2,-,CASRDIVGTDTQYF
TRBJ2-3,TRBV28,-,CASRELSGTEGDTQYF
TRBJ1-6,TRBV5-1,-,CASSSGTSGSPLHF